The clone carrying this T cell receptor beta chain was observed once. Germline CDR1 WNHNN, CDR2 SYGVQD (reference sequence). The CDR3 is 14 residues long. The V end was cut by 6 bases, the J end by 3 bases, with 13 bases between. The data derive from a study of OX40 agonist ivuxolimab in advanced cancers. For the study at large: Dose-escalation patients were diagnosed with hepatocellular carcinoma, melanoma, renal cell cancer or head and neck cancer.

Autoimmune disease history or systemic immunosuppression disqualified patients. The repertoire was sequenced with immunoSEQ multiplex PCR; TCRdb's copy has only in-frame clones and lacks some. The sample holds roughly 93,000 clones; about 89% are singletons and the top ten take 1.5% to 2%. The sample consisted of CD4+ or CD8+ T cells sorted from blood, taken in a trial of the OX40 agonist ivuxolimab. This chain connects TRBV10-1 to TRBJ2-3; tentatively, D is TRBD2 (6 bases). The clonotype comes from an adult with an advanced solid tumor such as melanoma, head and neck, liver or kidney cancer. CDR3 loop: CASSREPETDTQYF. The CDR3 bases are TGCGCCAGCAGCCGGGAGCCCGAAACAGATACGCAGTATTTT.